The sequence of this T cell receptor (beta chain) was determined in a study of cytomegalovirus exposure and HLA in healthy donors. With 9 bases removed from V and 12 bases from J, the gap between germline ends came to 24 bases. The germline V gene has CDR1 LNHDA and CDR2 SQIVND (reference sequence). This CDR3 contains 15 residues. Overall study findings and caveats: Presence/absence analysis assumed near-uniform sequencing depth across donors. Most of the CMV-associated TCR beta chains (in a later analysis) appeared to be HLA-restricted.

In regard to this clone: Its antigen is as yet unknown. Distinct nucleotide sequences in the sample also encode this CDR3.

PCR was performed using 60 Vbeta and 13 Jbeta primers. This table comes from immunoSEQ multiplex PCR, and its TCRdb copy is limited to in-frame clones, with some not included. The table shows some 120,000 clones, with over 60% occurring only once. The chain is built from TRBV19 and TRBJ1-6, with D possibly matching TRBD1 (6 bases). The TCR originated in a human donor in good health. The sample taken for sequencing was PBMCs. This CDR3 reads CASSQPRQGIRPLHF. The DNA for the CDR3 is TGTGCCAGCAGCCAGCCCCGGCAGGGGATTCGACCCCTCCACTTT.